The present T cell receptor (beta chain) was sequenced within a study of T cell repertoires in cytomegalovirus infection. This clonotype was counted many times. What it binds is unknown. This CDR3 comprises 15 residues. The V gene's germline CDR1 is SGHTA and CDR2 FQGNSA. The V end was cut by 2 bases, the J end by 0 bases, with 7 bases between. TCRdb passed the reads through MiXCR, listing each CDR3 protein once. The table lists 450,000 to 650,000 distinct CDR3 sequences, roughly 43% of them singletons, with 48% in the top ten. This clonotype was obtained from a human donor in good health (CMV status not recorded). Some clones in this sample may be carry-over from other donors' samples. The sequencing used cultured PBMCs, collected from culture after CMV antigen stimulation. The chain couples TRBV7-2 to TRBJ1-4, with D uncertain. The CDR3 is CASSLRWATNEKLFF. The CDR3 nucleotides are TGTGCCAGCAGCTTACGCTGGGCAACTAATGAAAAACTGTTTTTT.